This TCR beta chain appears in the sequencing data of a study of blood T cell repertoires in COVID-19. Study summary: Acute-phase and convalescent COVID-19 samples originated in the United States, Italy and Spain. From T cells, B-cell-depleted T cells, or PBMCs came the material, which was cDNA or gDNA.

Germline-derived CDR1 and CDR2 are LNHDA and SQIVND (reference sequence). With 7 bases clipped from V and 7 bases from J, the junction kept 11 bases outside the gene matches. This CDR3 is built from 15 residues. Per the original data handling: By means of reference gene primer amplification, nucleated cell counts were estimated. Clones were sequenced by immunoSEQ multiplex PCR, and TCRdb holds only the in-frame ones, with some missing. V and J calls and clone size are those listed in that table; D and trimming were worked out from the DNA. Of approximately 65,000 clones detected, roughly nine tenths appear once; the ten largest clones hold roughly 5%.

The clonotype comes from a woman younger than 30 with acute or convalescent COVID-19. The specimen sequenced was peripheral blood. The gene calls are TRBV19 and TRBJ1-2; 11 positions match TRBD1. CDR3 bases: TGTGCCAGTACTGGGACAGGGGGTACTCTAGGTGGCTACACCTTC. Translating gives CASTGTGGTLGGYTF.